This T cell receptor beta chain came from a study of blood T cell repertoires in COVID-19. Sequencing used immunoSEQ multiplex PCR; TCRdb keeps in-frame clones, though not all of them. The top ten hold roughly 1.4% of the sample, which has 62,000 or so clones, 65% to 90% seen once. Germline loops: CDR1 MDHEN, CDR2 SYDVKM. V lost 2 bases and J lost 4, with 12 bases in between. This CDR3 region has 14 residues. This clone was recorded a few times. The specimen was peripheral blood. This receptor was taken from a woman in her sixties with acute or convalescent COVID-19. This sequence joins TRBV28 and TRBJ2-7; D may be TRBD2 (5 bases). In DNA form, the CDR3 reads TGTGCCAGCAGTTTACCTATACGAGGGTACGAGCAGTACTTC. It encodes CASSLPIRGYEQYF. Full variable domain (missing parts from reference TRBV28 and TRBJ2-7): DVKVTQSSRYLVKRTGEKVFLECVQDMDHENMFWYRQDPGLGLRLIYFSYDVKMKEKGDIPEGYSVSREKKERFSLILESASTNQTSMYLCASSLPIRGYEQYFGPGTRLTVT.